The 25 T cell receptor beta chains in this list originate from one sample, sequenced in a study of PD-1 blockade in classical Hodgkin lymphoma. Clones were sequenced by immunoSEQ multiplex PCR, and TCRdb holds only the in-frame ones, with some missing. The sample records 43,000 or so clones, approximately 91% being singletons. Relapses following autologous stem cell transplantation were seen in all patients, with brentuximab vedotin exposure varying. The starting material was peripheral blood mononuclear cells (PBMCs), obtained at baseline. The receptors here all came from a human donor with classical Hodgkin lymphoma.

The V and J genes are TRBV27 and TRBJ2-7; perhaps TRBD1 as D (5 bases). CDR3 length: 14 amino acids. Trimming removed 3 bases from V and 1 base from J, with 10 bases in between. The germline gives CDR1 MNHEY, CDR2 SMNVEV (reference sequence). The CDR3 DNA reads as TGTGCCAGCAGTTTTCAGGGCGGTTCCTACGAGCAGTACTTC. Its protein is CASSFQGGSYEQYF.

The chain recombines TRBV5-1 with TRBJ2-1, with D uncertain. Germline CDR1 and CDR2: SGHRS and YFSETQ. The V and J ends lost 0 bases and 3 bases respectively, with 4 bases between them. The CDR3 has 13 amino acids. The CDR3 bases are TGCGCCAGCAGCTTGGGGGGCTACAATGAGCAGTTCTTC. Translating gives CASSLGGYNEQFF.

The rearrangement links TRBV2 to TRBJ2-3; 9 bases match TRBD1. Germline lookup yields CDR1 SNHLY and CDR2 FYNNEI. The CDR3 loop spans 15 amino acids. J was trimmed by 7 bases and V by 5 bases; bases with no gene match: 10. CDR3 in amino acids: CASSFDRGMKHTQYF. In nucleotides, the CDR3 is TGTGCCAGCAGTTTTGACAGGGGGATGAAACATACGCAGTATTTT.

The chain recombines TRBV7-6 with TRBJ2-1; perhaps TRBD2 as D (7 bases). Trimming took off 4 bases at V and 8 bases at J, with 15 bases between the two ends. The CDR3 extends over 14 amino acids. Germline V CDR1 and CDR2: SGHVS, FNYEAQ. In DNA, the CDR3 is TGTGCCAGCAGCTCCGGTACGCGGGGGCATGAGCAGTTCTTC. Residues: CASSSGTRGHEQFF.

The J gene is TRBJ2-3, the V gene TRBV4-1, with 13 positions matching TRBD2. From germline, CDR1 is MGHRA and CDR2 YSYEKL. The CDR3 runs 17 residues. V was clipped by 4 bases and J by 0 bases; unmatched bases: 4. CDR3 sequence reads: CASSPGTSGTSTDTQYF. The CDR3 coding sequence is TGCGCCAGCAGCCCCGGGACTAGCGGGACTAGCACAGATACGCAGTATTTT.

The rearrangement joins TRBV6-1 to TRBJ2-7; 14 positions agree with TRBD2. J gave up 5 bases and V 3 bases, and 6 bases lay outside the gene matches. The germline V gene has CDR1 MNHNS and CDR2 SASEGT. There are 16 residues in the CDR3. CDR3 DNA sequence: TGTGCCAGCAGTGACGGGACTAGCGGGAGAGGGAACGAGCAGTACTTC. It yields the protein CASSDGTSGRGNEQYF.

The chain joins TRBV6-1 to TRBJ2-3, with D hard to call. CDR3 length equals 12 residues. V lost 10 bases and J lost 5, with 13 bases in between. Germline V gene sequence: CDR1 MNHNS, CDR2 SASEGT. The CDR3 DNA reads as TGTGCCATCATCCGGCTGCAAGATACGCAGTATTTT. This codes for CAIIRLQDTQYF.

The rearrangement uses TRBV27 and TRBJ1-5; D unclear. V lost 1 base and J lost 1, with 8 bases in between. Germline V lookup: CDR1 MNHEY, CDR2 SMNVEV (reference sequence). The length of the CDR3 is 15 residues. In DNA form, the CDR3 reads TGTGCCAGCAGTTTATTGGGGATAAGCAATCAGCCCCAGCATTTT. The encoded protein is CASSLLGISNQPQHF.

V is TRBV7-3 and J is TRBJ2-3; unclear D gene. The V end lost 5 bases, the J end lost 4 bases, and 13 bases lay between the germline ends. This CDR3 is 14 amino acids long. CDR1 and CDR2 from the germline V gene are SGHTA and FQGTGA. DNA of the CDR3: TGTGCCAGCAGCAGTGACGAGCGACCAGATACGCAGTATTTT. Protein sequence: CASSSDERPDTQYF.

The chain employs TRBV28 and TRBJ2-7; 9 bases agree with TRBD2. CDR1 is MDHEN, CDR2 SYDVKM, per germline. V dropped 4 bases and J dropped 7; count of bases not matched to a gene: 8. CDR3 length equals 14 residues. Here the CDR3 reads CASSSAGGPGEQYF. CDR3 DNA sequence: TGTGCCAGCAGTTCGGCGGGAGGGCCGGGTGAGCAGTACTTC.

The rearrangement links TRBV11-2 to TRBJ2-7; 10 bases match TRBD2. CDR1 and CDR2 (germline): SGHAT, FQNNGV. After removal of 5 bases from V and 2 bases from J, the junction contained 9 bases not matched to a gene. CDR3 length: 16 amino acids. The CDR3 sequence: CASSKLTSGETYEQYF. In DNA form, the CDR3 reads TGTGCCAGCAGCAAACTTACTAGCGGGGAAACCTACGAGCAGTACTTC.

In DNA, the CDR3 is TGTGCCAGCAGCTCGCAGGGAACCTCACCCCTCCACTTT. Its translation is CASSSQGTSPLHF. The chain carries TRBV6-6 and TRBJ1-6; possibly TRBD1 for D (5 bases). The germline CDR1 and CDR2 sequences are MNHNY and SVGAGI (reference sequence). This CDR3 region has 13 residues. V shed 6 bases and J shed 10 bases, with 13 bases lying between them.

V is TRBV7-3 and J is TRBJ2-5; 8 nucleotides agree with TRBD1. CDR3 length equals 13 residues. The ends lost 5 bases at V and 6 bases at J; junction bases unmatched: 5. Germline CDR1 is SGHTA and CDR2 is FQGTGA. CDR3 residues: CASSLGQGKTQYF. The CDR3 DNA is TGTGCCAGCAGCCTAGGACAGGGAAAGACCCAGTACTTC.

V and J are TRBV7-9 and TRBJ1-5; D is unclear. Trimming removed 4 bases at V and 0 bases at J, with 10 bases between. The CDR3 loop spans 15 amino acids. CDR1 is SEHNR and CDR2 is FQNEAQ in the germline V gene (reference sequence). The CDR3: CASSSDPYSNQPQHF. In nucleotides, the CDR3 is TGTGCCAGCAGCTCGGACCCTTATAGCAATCAGCCCCAGCATTTT.

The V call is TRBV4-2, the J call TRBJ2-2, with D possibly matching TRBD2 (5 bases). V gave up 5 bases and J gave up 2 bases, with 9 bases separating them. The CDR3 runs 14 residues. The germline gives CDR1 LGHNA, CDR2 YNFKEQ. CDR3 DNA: TGTGCCAGCAGCGACGGACTCAACACCGGGGAGCTGTTTTTT. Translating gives CASSDGLNTGELFF.

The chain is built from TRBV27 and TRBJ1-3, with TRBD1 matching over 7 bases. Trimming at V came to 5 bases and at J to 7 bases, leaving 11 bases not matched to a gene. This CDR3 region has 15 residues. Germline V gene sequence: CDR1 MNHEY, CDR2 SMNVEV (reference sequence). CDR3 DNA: TGTGCCAGCAGTCCCGGGACAGATCCTCGGAACACCATATATTTT. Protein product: CASSPGTDPRNTIYF.

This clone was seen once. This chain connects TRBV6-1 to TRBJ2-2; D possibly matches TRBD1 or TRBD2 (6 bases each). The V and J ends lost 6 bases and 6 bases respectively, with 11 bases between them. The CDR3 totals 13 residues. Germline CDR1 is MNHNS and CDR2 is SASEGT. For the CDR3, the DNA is TGTGCCAGCAGGGGGGGCAAGTCCGGGGAGCTGTTTTTT. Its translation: CASRGGKSGELFF.

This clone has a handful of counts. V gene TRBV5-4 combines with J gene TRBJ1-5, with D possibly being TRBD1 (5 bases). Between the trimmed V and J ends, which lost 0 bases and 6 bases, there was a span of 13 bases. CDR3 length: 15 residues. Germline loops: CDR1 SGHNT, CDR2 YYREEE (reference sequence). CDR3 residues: CASSLDPGTGQPQHF. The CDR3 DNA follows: TGTGCCAGCAGCTTGGACCCAGGGACTGGTCAGCCCCAGCATTTT. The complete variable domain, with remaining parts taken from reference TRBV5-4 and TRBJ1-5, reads ETGVTQSPTHLIKTRGQQVTLRCSSQSGHNTVSWYQQALGQGPQFIFQYYREEENGRGNFPPRFSGLQFPNYSSELNVNALELDDSALYLCASSLDPGTGQPQHFGDGTRLSIL.

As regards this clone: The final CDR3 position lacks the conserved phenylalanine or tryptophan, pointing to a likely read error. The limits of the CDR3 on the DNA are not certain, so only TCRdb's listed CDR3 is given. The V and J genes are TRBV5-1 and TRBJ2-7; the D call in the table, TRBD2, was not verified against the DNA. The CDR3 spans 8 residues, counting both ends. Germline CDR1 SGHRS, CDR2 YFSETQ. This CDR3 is CASSLDLS.

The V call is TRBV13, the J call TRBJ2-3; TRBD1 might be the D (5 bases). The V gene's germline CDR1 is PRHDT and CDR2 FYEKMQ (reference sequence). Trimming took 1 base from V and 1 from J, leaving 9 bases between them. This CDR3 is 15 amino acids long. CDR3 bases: TGTGCCAGCAGCTTAGACCAGGGTGGCACAGATACGCAGTATTTT. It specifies CASSLDQGGTDTQYF.

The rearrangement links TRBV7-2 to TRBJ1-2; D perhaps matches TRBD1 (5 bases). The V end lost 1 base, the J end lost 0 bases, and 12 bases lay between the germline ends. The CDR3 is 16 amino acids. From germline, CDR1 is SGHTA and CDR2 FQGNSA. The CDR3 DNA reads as TGTGCCAGCAGCTTAGTCGCGACAGAAGCTAACTATGGCTACACCTTC. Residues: CASSLVATEANYGYTF. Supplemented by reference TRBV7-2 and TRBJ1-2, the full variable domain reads GAGVSQSPSNKVTEKGKDVELRCDPISGHTALYWYRQSLGQGLEFLIYFQGNSAPDKSGLPSDRFSAERTGGSVSTLTIQRTQQEDSAVYLCASSLVATEANYGYTFGSGTRLTVV.

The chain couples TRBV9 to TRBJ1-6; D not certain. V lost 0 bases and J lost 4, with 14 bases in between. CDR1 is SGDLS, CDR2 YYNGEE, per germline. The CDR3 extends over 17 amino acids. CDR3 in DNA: TGTGCCAGCAGCGTAGGGAGCCCTCTACCATATAATTCACCCCTCCACTTT. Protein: CASSVGSPLPYNSPLHF.

The CDR3 sequence is CASSFARAHTDTQYF. CDR3 nucleotide sequence: TGTGCCAGCAGTTTCGCCAGAGCGCACACAGATACGCAGTATTTT. The chain carries TRBV28 and TRBJ2-3; D uncertain. V gave up 3 bases and J gave up 2 bases, with 12 bases separating them. The CDR3 loop spans 15 amino acids. The germline V gene encodes CDR1 MDHEN and CDR2 SYDVKM.

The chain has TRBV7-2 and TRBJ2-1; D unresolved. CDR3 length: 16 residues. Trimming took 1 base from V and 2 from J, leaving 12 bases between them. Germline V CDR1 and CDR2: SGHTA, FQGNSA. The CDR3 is CASSLGLPSAYNEQFF. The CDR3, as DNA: TGTGCCAGCAGCTTAGGATTGCCTAGTGCCTACAATGAGCAGTTCTTC.

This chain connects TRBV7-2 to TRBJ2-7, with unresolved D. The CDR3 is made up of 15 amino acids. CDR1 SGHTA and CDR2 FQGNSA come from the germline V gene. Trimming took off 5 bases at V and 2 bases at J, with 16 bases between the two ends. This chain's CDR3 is CASSQATSQTYEQYF. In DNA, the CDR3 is TGTGCCAGCAGCCAAGCGACCTCTCAGACCTACGAGCAGTACTTC.